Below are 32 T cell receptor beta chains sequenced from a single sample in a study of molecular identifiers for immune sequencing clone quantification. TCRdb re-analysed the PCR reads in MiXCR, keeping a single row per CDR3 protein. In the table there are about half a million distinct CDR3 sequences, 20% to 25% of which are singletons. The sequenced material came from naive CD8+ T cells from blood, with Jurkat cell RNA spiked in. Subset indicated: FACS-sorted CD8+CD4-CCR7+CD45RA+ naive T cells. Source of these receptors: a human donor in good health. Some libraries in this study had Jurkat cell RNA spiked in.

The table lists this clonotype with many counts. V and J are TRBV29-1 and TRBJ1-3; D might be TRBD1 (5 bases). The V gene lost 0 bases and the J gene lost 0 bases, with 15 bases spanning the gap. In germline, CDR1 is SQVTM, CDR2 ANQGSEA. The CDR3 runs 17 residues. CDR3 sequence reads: CSVEDGKGLASGNTIYF. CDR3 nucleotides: TGCAGCGTTGAAGATGGGAAGGGGCTCGCCTCTGGAAACACCATATATTTT.

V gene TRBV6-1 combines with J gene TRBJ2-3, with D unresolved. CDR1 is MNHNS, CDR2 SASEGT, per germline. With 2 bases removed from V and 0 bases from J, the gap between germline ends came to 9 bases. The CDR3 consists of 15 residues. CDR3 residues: CASSEQVLSTDTQYF. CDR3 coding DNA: TGTGCCAGCAGTGAACAGGTCCTTAGCACAGATACGCAGTATTTT.

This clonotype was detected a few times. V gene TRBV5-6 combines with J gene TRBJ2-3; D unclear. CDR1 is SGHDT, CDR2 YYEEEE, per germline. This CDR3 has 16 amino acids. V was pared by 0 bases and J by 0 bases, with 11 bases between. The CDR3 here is CASSLAGRYSTDTQYF. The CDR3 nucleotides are TGTGCCAGCAGCTTGGCCGGGCGGTATAGCACAGATACGCAGTATTTT.

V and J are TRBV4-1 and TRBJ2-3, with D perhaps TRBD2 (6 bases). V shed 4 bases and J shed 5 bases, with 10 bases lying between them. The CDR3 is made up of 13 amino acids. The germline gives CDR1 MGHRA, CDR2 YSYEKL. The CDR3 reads CASSPAGLDTQYF. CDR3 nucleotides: TGCGCCAGCAGCCCAGCGGGCCTAGATACGCAGTATTTT.

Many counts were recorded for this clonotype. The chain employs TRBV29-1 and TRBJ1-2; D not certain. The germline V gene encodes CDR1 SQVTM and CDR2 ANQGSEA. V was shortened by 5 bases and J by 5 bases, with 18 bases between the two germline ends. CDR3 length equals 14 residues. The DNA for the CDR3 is TGCAGCGTTAAGTCACAAGGCGGTCTTTATGGCTACACCTTC. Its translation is CSVKSQGGLYGYTF.

The CDR3 here is CASSSSWAGAFF. Here the CDR3 DNA reads TGTGCCAGCAGCTCCAGCTGGGCCGGTGCTTTCTTT. V is TRBV7-9 and J is TRBJ1-1; D remains ambiguous. CDR1 and CDR2 (germline): SEHNR, FQNEAQ (reference sequence). The CDR3 has 12 amino acids. The V gene lost 4 bases and the J gene lost 11 bases, with 14 bases spanning the gap.

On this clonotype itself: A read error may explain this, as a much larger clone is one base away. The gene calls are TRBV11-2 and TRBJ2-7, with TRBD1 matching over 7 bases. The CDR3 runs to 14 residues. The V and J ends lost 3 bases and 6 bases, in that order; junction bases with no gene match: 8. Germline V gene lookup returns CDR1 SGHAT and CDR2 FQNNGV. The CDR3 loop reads CASSFGTVACEQYF. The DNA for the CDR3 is TGTGCCAGCAGCTTCGGGACAGTAGCCTGCGAGCAGTACTTC.

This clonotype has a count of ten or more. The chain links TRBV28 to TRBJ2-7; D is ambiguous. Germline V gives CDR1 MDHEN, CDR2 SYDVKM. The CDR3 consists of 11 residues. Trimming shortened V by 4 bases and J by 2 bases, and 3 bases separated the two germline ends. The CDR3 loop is CASSWAYEQYF. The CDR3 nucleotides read TGTGCCAGCAGTTGGGCCTACGAGCAGTACTTC.

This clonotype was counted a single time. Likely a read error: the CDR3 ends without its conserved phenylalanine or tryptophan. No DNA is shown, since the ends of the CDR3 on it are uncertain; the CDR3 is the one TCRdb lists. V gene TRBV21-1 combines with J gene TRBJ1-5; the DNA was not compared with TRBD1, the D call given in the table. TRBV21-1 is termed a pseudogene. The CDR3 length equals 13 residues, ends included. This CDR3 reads CASSLQGYQPQHL.

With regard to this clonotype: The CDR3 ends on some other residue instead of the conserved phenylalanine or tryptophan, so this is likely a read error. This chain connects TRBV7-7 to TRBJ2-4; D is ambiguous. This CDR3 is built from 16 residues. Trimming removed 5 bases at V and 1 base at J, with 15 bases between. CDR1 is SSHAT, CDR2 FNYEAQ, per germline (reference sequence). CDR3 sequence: CASSLPTPPAKNIQYL. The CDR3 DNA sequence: TGTGCCAGCAGCCTCCCCACTCCCCCGGCCAAAAACATTCAGTACCTC.

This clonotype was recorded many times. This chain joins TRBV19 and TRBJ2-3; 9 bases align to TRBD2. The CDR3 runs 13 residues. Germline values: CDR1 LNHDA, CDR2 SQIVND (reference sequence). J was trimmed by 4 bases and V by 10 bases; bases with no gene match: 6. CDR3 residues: CATAGGAADTQYF. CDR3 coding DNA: TGTGCCACGGCGGGGGGGGCCGCAGATACGCAGTATTTT.

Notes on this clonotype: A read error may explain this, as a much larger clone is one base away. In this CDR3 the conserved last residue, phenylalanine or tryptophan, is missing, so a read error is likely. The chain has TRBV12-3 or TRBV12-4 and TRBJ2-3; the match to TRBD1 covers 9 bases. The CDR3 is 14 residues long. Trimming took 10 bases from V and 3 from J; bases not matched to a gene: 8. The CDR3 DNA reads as TGTGCCACCAATAACAGGGGGCCGACAGATACGCAGTATGTT. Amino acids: CATNNRGPTDTQYV.

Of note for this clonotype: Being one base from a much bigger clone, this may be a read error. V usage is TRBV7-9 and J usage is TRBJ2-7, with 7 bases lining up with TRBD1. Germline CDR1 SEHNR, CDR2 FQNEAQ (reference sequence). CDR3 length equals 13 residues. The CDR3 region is CAGSPGTAFEQYF. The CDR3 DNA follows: TGTGCCGGCAGTCCCGGGACAGCTTTTGAGCAGTACTTC.

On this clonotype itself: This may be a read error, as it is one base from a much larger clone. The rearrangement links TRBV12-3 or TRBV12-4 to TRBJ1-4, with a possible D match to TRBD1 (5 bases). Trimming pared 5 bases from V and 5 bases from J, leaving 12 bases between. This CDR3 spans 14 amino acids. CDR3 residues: CASSNWDRNEKLFF. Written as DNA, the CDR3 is TGTGCCAGCAGTAACTGGGACCGGAATGAAAAACTGTTTTTT.

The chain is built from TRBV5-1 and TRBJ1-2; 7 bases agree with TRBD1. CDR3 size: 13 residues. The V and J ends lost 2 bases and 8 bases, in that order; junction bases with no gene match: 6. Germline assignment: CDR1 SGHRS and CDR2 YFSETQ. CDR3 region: CASSFTGVEGYTF. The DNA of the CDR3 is TGCGCCAGCAGCTTTACAGGGGTAGAGGGCTACACCTTC. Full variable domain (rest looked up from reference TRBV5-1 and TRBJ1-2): KAGVTQTPRYLIKTRGQQVTLSCSPISGHRSVSWYQQTPGQGLQFLFEYFSETQRNKGNFPGRFSGRQFSNSRSEMNVSTLELGDSALYLCASSFTGVEGYTFGSGTRLTVV.

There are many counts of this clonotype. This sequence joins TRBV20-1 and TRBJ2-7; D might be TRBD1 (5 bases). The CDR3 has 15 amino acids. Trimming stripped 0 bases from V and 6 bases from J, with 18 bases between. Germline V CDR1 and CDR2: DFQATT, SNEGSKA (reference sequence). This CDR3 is CSARDPQGILSEQYF. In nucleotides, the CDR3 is TGCAGTGCTAGAGATCCGCAGGGAATCTTGAGCGAGCAGTACTTC.

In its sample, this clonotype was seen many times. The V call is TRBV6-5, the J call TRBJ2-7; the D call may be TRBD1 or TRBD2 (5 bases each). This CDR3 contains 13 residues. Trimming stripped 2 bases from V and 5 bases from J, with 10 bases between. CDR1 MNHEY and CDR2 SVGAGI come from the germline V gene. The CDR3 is CASSYVGDHEQYF. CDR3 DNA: TGTGCCAGCAGTTACGTCGGGGACCACGAGCAGTACTTC.

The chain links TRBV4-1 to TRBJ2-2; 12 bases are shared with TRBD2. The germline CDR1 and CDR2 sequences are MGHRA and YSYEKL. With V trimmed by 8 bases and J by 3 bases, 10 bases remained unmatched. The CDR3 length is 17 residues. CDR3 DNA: TGCGCCAGCGGAGCCTCTTCTAGCGGGGGGGACACCGGGGAGCTGTTTTTT. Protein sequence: CASGASSSGGDTGELFF.

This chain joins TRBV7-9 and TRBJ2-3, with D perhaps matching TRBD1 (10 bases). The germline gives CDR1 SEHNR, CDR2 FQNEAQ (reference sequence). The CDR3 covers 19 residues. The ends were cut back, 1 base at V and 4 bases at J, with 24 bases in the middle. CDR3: CASSLGDRGETSGPDTQYF. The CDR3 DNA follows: TGTGCCAGCAGCTTAGGGGACAGGGGTGAGACTAGCGGCCCAGATACGCAGTATTTT.

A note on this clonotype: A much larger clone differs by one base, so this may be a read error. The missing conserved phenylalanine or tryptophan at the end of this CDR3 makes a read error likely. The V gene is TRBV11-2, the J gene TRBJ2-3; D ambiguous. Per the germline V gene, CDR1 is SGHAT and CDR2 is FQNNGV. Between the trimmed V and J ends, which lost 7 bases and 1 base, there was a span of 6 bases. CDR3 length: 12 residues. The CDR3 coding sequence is TGTGCCAGCATTTCCGGCACAGATACGCAGTATTCT. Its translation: CASISGTDTQYS.

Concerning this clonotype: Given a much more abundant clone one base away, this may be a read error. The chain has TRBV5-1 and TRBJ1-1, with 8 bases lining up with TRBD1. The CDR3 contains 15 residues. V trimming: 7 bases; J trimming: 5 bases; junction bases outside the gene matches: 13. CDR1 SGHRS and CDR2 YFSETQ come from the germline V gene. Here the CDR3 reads CASGEDRALGTEAFF. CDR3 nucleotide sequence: TGCGCCAGCGGCGAGGACAGGGCGTTAGGGACTGAAGCTTTCTTT.

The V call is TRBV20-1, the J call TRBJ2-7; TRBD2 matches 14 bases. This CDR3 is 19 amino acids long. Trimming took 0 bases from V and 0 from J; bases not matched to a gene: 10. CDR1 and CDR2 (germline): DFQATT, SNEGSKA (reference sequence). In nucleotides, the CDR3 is TGCAGTGCTAGAGATTGGTCGGGACTAGCGGGAGCTACCTCCTACGAGCAGTACTTC. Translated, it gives CSARDWSGLAGATSYEQYF.

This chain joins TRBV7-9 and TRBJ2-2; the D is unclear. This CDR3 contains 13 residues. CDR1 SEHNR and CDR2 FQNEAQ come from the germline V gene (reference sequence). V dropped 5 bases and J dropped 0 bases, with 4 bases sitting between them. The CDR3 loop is CASSHTNTGELFF. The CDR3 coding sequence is TGTGCCAGCAGCCACACGAACACCGGGGAGCTGTTTTTT.

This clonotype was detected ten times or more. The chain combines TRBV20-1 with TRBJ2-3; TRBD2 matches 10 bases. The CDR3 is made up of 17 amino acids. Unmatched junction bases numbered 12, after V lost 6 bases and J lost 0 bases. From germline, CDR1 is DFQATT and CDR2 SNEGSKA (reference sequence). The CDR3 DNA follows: TGCAGTGCCCAAGGGACTAGCGACTACTCTAGCACAGATACGCAGTATTTT. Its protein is CSAQGTSDYSSTDTQYF.

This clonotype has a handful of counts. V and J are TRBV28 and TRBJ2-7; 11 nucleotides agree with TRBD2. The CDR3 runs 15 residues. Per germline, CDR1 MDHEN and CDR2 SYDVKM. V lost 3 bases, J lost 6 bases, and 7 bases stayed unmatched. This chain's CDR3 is CASSFRGLAESEQYF. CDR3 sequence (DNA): TGTGCCAGCAGTTTCCGGGGACTAGCGGAGAGCGAGCAGTACTTC.

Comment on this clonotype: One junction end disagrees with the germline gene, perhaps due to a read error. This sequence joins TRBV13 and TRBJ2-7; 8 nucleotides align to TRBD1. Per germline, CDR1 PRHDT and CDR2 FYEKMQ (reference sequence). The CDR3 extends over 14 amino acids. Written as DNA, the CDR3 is TGTGCCAGCAGCCCGGACAGGGAACCCTATAGTGTGGACTTC. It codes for CASSPDREPYSVDF.

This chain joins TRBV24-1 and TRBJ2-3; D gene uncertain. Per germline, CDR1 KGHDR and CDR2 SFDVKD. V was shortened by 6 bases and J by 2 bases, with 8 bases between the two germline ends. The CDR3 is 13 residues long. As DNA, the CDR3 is TGTGCCACCAGTCTGGGGTCCACAGATACGCAGTATTTT. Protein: CATSLGSTDTQYF.

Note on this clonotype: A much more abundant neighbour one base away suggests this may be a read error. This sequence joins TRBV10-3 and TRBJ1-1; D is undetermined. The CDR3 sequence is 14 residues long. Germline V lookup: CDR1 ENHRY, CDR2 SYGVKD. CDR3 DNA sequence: TGTGCCATCAGTGAAAGGTTAGAGAACACTGAAACTTTCTTT. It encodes CAISERLENTETFF.

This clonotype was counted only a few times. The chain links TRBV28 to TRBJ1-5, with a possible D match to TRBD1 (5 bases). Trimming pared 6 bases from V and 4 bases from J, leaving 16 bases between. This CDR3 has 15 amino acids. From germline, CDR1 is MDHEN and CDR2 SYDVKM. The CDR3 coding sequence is TGTGCCAGCAGCACAGACAGAACCCTTAATCAGCCCCAGCATTTT. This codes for CASSTDRTLNQPQHF.

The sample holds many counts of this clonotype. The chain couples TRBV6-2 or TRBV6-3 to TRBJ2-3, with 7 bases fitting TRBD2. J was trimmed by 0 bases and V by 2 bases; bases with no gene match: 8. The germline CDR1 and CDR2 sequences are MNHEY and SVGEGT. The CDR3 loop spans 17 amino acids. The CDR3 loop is CASSYPRVAGSTDTQYF. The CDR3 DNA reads TGTGCCAGCAGTTACCCCCGGGTAGCGGGTAGCACAGATACGCAGTATTTT.

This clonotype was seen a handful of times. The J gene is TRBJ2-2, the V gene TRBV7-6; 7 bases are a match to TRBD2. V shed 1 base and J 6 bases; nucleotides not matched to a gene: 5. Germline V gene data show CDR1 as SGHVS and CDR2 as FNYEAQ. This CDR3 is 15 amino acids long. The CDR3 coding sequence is TGTGCCAGCAGCTTAGAACTAGCGATCCCCGGGGAGCTGTTTTTT. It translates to CASSLELAIPGELFF.

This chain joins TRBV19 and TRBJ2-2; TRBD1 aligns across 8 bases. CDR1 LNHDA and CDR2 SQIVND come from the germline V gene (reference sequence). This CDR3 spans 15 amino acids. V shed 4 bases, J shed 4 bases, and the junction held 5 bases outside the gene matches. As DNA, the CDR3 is TGTGCCAGTAGTACGTTCGACAGGGGCACCGGGGAGCTGTTTTTT. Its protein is CASSTFDRGTGELFF.